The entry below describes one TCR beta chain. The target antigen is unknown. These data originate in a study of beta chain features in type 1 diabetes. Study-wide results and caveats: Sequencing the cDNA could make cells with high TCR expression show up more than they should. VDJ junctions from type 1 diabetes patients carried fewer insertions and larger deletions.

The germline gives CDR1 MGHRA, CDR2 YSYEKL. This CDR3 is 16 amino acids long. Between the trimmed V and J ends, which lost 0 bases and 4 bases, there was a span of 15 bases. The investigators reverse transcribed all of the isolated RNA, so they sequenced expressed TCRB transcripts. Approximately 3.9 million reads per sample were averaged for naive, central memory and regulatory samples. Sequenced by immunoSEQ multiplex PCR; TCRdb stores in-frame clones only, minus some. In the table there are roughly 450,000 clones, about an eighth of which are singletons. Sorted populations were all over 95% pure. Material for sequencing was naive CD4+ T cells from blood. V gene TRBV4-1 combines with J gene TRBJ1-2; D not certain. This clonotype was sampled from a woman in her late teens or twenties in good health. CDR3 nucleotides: TGCGCCAGCAGCCAAGAGGTGAGGCTCAGGTCCTATGGCTACACCTTC. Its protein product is CASSQEVRLRSYGYTF.